This T cell receptor beta chain originates from a study of blood T cells in healthy people across ages. The CDR3 length is 15 residues. The ends were cut back, 0 bases at V and 9 bases at J, with 15 bases in the middle. Germline V gene data show CDR1 as MGHRA and CDR2 as YSYEKL. A second PCR of about 7 to 12 cycles used a sample-barcoded 5' primer and a J-beta primer mix. TCRdb passed the 5' RACE reads through MiXCR, listing each CDR3 protein once. The table lists over a million distinct CDR3 sequences, roughly 24% of them singletons. This clonotype was observed a handful of times. The sample also formed part of further work on T cells of mothers and their children.

The V gene is TRBV4-1, the J gene TRBJ2-1, with a weak D call TRBD1 (6 bases). This TCR was recovered from a girl aged 2 to 10 in good health. Sequencing was done on a sample of blood. The CDR3 is CASSQESQGRGEQFF. As DNA, the CDR3 is TGCGCCAGCAGCCAAGAATCACAGGGAAGAGGTGAGCAGTTCTTC.